What follows describes a single T cell receptor (beta chain). Its matching antigen is unknown. Germline V CDR1 and CDR2: SGHKS, YYEKEE (reference sequence). V dropped 7 bases and J dropped 1; count of bases not matched to a gene: 11. There are 18 residues in the CDR3. The data originate from a study of cytomegalovirus exposure and HLA in healthy donors. This PCR relied on a set of 60 Vbeta primers and 13 Jbeta primers. The method was immunoSEQ multiplex PCR; TCRdb's version includes in-frame clones alone and lacks a portion of them. The sample yields some 110,000 clones, approximately 70% seen once. General study points: Researchers reported in a later analysis that common viral pathogens appeared linked to several top clusters. TCR beta sequences reportedly predicted most subjects' HLA-A and HLA-B alleles accurately.

J is TRBJ2-6 and V is TRBV5-5; 10 nucleotides agree with TRBD1. The TCR was taken from a man aged 30-40 years in good health and CMV-seronegative. Source material: PBMCs. The CDR3 is CASFQAGTGVSGANVLTF. CDR3 in DNA: TGTGCCAGCTTCCAAGCCGGGACAGGGGTTTCTGGGGCCAACGTCCTGACTTTC.